This TCR beta chain was observed in a study of OX40 agonist ivuxolimab in advanced cancers. The data were produced by immunoSEQ multiplex PCR, yet TCRdb's version contains in-frame clones alone and is incomplete. The sample yields 55,000 to 80,000 clones, around four fifths seen once. CDR1 is SGHNT and CDR2 is YENEEA in the germline V gene. V shed 5 bases and J shed 7 bases, with 18 bases lying between them. CDR3 length: 15 amino acids. The sample consisted of CD4+ or CD8+ T cells sorted from blood, taken in a trial of the OX40 agonist ivuxolimab. This clonotype originated in an adult with an advanced solid tumor such as melanoma, head and neck, liver or kidney cancer. This rearrangement joins TRBV11-3 to TRBJ2-1, with D possibly called TRBD1 or TRBD2 (5 bases each). For the CDR3, the DNA is TGTGCCAGCAGCCGCGTGATTATGGGGGAGAATGAGCAGTTCTTC. This codes for CASSRVIMGENEQFF.